The rows below give T cell receptor beta chains drawn from one sample of a study of shared clonotypes between healthy human individuals. Assay used: immunoSEQ multiplex PCR; TCRdb lists only in-frame clones, some missing. Of about 110,000 clones listed, over 65% were seen once; the top ten hold more than 20%. Material: memory CD8+ T cells sorted from blood. Receptors originate from a woman aged 25-40 years in good health. The CDR3 runs from the conserved cysteine through the conserved F or W. The D gene is left open where the match is weak. Not every row has a clone size; where given, it reads once, few, many or a size class.

D	size	J	V	CDR3	DNA
.	.	TRBJ1-2	TRBV5-1	CASSLMGSLYGYTF	TGCGCCAGCAGCTTGATGGGGAGCCTCTATGGCTACACCTTC
.	.	TRBJ2-7	TRBV7-2	CASSLGHGGYEQYF	TGTGCCAGCAGCTTAGGACACGGAGGGTACGAGCAGTACTTC
TRBD1	.	TRBJ2-7	TRBV15	CATSRDRESYEQYF	TGTGCCACCAGCAGGGACAGGGAATCCTACGAGCAGTACTTC
.	few	TRBJ2-7	TRBV7-9	CASSSSSYEQYF	TGTGCCAGCAGCTCCTCCTCCTACGAGCAGTACTTC
TRBD2	.	TRBJ2-1	TRBV6-5	CASRPNFLADNEQFF	TGTGCCAGCAGACCAAATTTCCTAGCGGATAATGAGCAGTTCTTC
TRBD1	.	TRBJ2-7	TRBV6-9	CASSGQGATEQYF	TGTGCCAGCAGTGGGCAGGGGGCGACCGAGCAGTACTTC
.	.	TRBJ2-1	TRBV27	CASSLSSPGSTFGSNNEQFF	TGTGCCAGCAGTTTATCATCTCCAGGATCAACCTTCGGTTCCAACAATGAGCAGTTCTTC
.	.	TRBJ1-1	TRBV2	CASSGLAGTEAFF	TGTGCCAGCAGTGGGTTGGCGGGCACTGAAGCTTTCTTT
TRBD1	.	TRBJ2-3	TRBV5-1	CASSFRDRERDTQYF	TGCGCCAGCAGCTTCCGGGACAGGGAGAGAGATACGCAGTATTTT
.	.	TRBJ1-1	TRBV28	CASSFRTRVNTEAFF	TGTGCCAGCAGTTTCCGGACGAGGGTGAACACTGAAGCTTTCTTT
TRBD1	.	TRBJ2-7	TRBV6-6	CASRPGTGGYEQYF	TGTGCCAGCAGGCCCGGGACAGGGGGGTACGAGCAGTACTTC
TRBD1	.	TRBJ1-3	TRBV6-1	CASGQGEDSGNTIYF	TGTGCCAGCGGACAGGGTGAGGACTCTGGAAACACCATATATTTT